These 19 T cell receptor beta chains share one sample of origin, sequenced in a study of cytomegalovirus exposure and HLA in healthy donors. Here immunoSEQ multiplex PCR was the method, and the copy in TCRdb shows in-frame clones only, minus some. The table lists 250,000 to 400,000 clones, 88% of them singletons. Sequencing was done on a sample of PBMCs. These receptors originate from a young man in good health and CMV-seronegative.

J is TRBJ1-4 and V is TRBV4-1; a weak D match, TRBD1 (5 bases). This CDR3 is built from 16 residues. Germline CDR1 and CDR2: MGHRA and YSYEKL. V was shortened by 2 bases and J by 6 bases, with 16 bases between the two germline ends. CDR3 bases: TGCGCCAGCAGCCAAACCCCTAGGGGAGGTGATGAAAAACTGTTTTTT. The encoded protein is CASSQTPRGGDEKLFF.

The gene calls are TRBV5-1 and TRBJ1-1; 8 nucleotides agree with TRBD1. V shed 2 bases, J shed 0 bases, and the junction held 18 bases outside the gene matches. Germline loops: CDR1 SGHRS, CDR2 YFSETQ. The CDR3 has 20 residues. The CDR3 region has the DNA TGCGCCAGCAGCTTTAAAGTCGTGAGGGGACAGGCTTACCTGAACACTGAAGCTTTCTTT. Translated, it gives CASSFKVVRGQAYLNTEAFF.

The chain recombines TRBV18 with TRBJ1-4, with D possibly being TRBD1 (6 bases). The CDR3 runs to 14 residues. V gave up 4 bases and J gave up 6 bases, with 12 bases separating them. From germline, CDR1 is KGHSH and CDR2 LQKENI. CDR3 bases: TGTGCCAGCTCACAAACAGGGTTGGATGAAAAACTGTTTTTT. It codes for CASSQTGLDEKLFF.

The rearrangement joins TRBV4-3 to TRBJ2-1; 11 bases fit TRBD2. The CDR3 loop spans 16 amino acids. J lost 4 bases, V lost 2 bases, and 4 bases had no gene match. CDR1 LGHNA and CDR2 YSLEER come from the germline V gene. The CDR3 protein is CASSQTSGGLYNEQFF. The CDR3 DNA follows: TGCGCCAGCAGCCAAACTAGCGGGGGCCTATACAATGAGCAGTTCTTC.

This clone was observed once. The rearrangement uses TRBV25-1 and TRBJ1-2; 11 bases line up with TRBD1. CDR3 size: 14 residues. Looked up from germline, CDR1 is MGHDK and CDR2 is SYGVNS. J lost 8 bases, V lost 8 bases, and 10 bases had no gene match. In DNA, the CDR3 is TGTGCCAGCTTATCTTGGACAGGGGGCGAAGGCTACACCTTC. Its protein is CASLSWTGGEGYTF.

The V and J genes are TRBV2 and TRBJ1-3, with 7 bases that match TRBD1. This CDR3 has 15 residues. In germline, CDR1 is SNHLY, CDR2 FYNNEI. The V and J ends lost 7 bases and 5 bases, in that order; junction bases with no gene match: 11. In DNA form, the CDR3 reads TGTGCCAGCAATGGGGACAGAGAGTATCGAAACACCATATATTTT. Translated, it gives CASNGDREYRNTIYF. Based on the CDR3 plus reference TRBV2 and TRBJ1-3, the full variable domain is EPEVTQTPSHQVTQMGQEVILRCVPISNHLYFYWYRQILGQKVEFLVSFYNNEISEKSEIFDDQFSVERPDGSNFTLKIRSTKLEDSAMYFCASNGDREYRNTIYFGEGSWLTVV.

The chain carries TRBV30 and TRBJ2-7, with 9 bases lining up with TRBD2. The junction had 7 bases not matched to a gene; V was cut back by 2 bases and J by 2 bases. This CDR3 is built from 15 residues. Germline V gives CDR1 GTSNPN, CDR2 SVGIG (reference sequence). CDR3 in amino acids: CAWSLGRGGTYEQYF. The CDR3, as DNA: TGTGCCTGGAGTCTCGGGCGGGGGGGGACCTACGAGCAGTACTTC.

This chain uses TRBV2 with TRBJ2-2; perhaps TRBD1 as D (6 bases). The CDR3 totals 16 residues. The germline CDR1 and CDR2 sequences are SNHLY and FYNNEI. The V and J ends lost 0 bases and 4 bases respectively, with 12 bases between them. The CDR3 loop reads CASSEAHRAGTGELFF. CDR3 sequence (DNA): TGTGCCAGCAGTGAAGCGCACAGGGCGGGCACCGGGGAGCTGTTTTTT. Full variable domain (remainder filled in from reference TRBV2 and TRBJ2-2): EPEVTQTPSHQVTQMGQEVILRCVPISNHLYFYWYRQILGQKVEFLVSFYNNEISEKSEIFDDQFSVERPDGSNFTLKIRSTKLEDSAMYFCASSEAHRAGTGELFFGEGSRLTVL.

Written as DNA, the CDR3 is TGTGCCAGCAGGGTAGGACTAGCGGGGGTTAATGAGCAGTTCTTC. Its translation: CASRVGLAGVNEQFF. The chain carries TRBV6-5 and TRBJ2-1; 13 nucleotides line up with TRBD2. The CDR3 covers 15 residues. CDR1 is MNHEY and CDR2 is SVGAGI in the germline V gene. The V segment lost 6 bases and the J segment 7 bases; nucleotides outside the gene matches: 6.

The rearrangement uses TRBV18 and TRBJ2-3; 7 positions agree with TRBD2. With V trimmed by 2 bases and J by 2 bases, 13 bases remained unmatched. The V gene's germline CDR1 is KGHSH and CDR2 LQKENI. The CDR3 is 18 amino acids. DNA for the CDR3: TGTGCCAGCTCACCATATGGGGAGGGAGTTGCATACACAGATACGCAGTATTTT. Protein product: CASSPYGEGVAYTDTQYF.

The chain has TRBV29-1 and TRBJ1-1, with D perhaps matching TRBD1 (6 bases). V was cut by 6 bases and J by 2 bases, with 13 bases left in between. The CDR3 length is 13 residues. In germline, CDR1 is SQVTM, CDR2 ANQGSEA. Written as DNA, the CDR3 is TGCAGCGTATCCAAGACAGGCAACACTGAAGCTTTCTTT. This sequence encodes CSVSKTGNTEAFF.

V usage is TRBV5-5 and J usage is TRBJ2-7, with TRBD1 as a possible D gene (6 bases). Germline V gene lookup returns CDR1 SGHKS and CDR2 YYEKEE (reference sequence). Trimming cost V 1 base and J 0 bases, with 17 bases left between them. The CDR3 extends over 17 amino acids. DNA for the CDR3: TGTGCCAGCAGCTTGATTTTTGGAACAGGGAGCTCCTACGAGCAGTACTTC. Translation gives CASSLIFGTGSSYEQYF.

This chain links TRBV27 with TRBJ1-2; TRBD1 might be the D (6 bases). The V and J ends lost 7 bases and 7 bases respectively, with 16 bases between them. The CDR3 has 13 residues. The germline CDR1 and CDR2 sequences are MNHEY and SMNVEV (reference sequence). The CDR3 loop is CASTSNRGAGYTF. The CDR3 coding sequence is TGTGCCAGCACCTCTAACCGGGGGGCTGGCTACACCTTC.

The CDR3 sequence: CASPGQLNYGYTF. The CDR3 coding sequence is TGTGCCAGCCCGGGACAGCTTAACTATGGCTACACCTTC. The chain is built from TRBV6-1 and TRBJ1-2; 7 bases fit TRBD1. The CDR3 has 13 residues. The V gene end was trimmed by 8 bases and the J gene end by 1 base; junction bases not matched to a gene: 4. Germline V gene sequence: CDR1 MNHNS, CDR2 SASEGT.

The genes are TRBV11-2 and TRBJ2-1; D possibly corresponds to TRBD2 (5 bases). V dropped 7 bases and J dropped 1 base, with 14 bases sitting between them. Germline CDR1 and CDR2: SGHAT and FQNNGV. The CDR3 covers 15 residues. CDR3 protein: CASMHPRASYNEQFF. CDR3 in DNA: TGTGCCAGCATGCATCCGAGGGCGTCCTACAATGAGCAGTTCTTC.

This clone was detected once. The chain carries TRBV18 and TRBJ1-1; D is perhaps TRBD1 (5 bases). Between the trimmed V and J ends, which lost 6 bases and 4 bases, there was a span of 15 bases. This CDR3 has 14 residues. From germline, CDR1 is KGHSH and CDR2 LQKENI. Here the CDR3 DNA reads TGTGCCAGCTCCCTGGGGGAGGGTCGCACTGAAGCTTTCTTT. This gives the protein CASSLGEGRTEAFF.

This sequence joins TRBV11-2 and TRBJ2-4; 12 bases line up with TRBD2. V lost 4 bases, J lost 0 bases, and 10 bases stayed unmatched. The CDR3 consists of 19 residues. Germline CDR1 and CDR2: SGHAT and FQNNGV. The CDR3 DNA follows: TGTGCCAGCAGCTCAACTAGCGGGGGGTTCGGTTTAGCCAAAAACATTCAGTACTTC. It yields the protein CASSSTSGGFGLAKNIQYF.

The chain is built from TRBV2 and TRBJ2-1, with 8 bases identical to TRBD1. J was trimmed by 3 bases and V by 0 bases; bases with no gene match: 7. Germline CDR1 SNHLY, CDR2 FYNNEI. CDR3 length: 17 residues. CDR3 nucleotides: TGTGCCAGCAGTGAAGCGAGGACAGGGAAGGTCTACAATGAGCAGTTCTTC. This translates into CASSEARTGKVYNEQFF.

V and J are TRBV5-1 and TRBJ1-4, with 7 bases matching TRBD1. The CDR3 sequence is 14 residues long. Germline loops: CDR1 SGHRS, CDR2 YFSETQ. The V and J ends lost 2 bases and 5 bases, in that order; junction bases with no gene match: 3. In DNA form, the CDR3 reads TGCGCCAGCAGCTTTAGGGGGCTGAATGAAAAACTGTTTTTT. Translating it yields CASSFRGLNEKLFF.